Listed below are T cell receptor beta chains from one sample, sequenced in a study of vaccination and CD4 T cells after COVID-19. TCRdb called the PCR reads again in MiXCR, with one record for every CDR3 protein. Counted here are thousands of distinct CDR3 sequences, roughly 64% occurring once; the ten biggest clones make up 32%. For these TCRs, the target antigens are not known. The source material was CD4+ T cells from blood, cultured in vitro. All receptors come from a human donor in good health. CDR3s include the opening cysteine and the closing phenylalanine or tryptophan. D genes are given only for firm matches. The size of a clone is reported for some rows only, either as once, few or many, or as a class for expanded clones.

>TRBD1|-|TRBV5-1|TRBJ2-5
TGCGCCAGCAGCTCGGGACAGGGACCCCAAGAGACCCAGTACTTC
CASSSGQGPQETQYF
>-|-|TRBV25-1|TRBJ1-4
TGTGCCAGCAGTGCTCTACAGGGAACTAATGAAAAACTGTTTTTT
CASSALQGTNEKLFF
>TRBD2|-|TRBV7-7|TRBJ2-5
TGTGCCAGCAGCTCCGTAGCGGGAGGTACTGAGACCCAGTACTTC
CASSSVAGGTETQYF
>-|once|TRBV28|TRBJ1-2
TGTGCCAGCAGTTTTTTATCAGGACCTGATGGCTACACCTTC
CASSFLSGPDGYTF
>TRBD1|-|TRBV7-9|TRBJ2-1
TGTGCCAGCAGCCCACGGACAGGGGACCCATCTTACAATGAGCAGTTCTTC
CASSPRTGDPSYNEQFF
>-|-|TRBV7-9|TRBJ1-1
TGTGCCAGCAGCTTACACGACAGTGACACTGAAGCTTTCTTT
CASSLHDSDTEAFF
>TRBD2|-|TRBV6-2/TRBV6-3|TRBJ2-5
TGTGCCAGCAGACGCAAGACTAGCCAATCCCCCCAAGAGACCCAGTACTTC
CASRRKTSQSPQETQYF
>TRBD2|-|TRBV7-6|TRBJ2-5
TGTGCCAGCAGCCAAGACGTCAGCGGGGGGGCGGAGACCCAGTACTTC
CASSQDVSGGAETQYF
>-|-|TRBV6-1|TRBJ1-2
TGTGCCAGCAGTGAAATACAGAACCCCCCCTTTAGCTATGGCTACACCTTC
CASSEIQNPPFSYGYTF
>-|-|TRBV10-1|TRBJ2-3
TGCGCCAGCAGCGTGGAGTTTACAGATACGCAGTATTTT
CASSVEFTDTQYF
>-|-|TRBV10-3|TRBJ1-2
TGTGCCATCAGTGAGTCCGAAGGGAGCTATGGCTACACCTTC
CAISESEGSYGYTF
>-|few|TRBV7-2|TRBJ1-5
TGTGCCAGCAGCTTACAGTCAGATAGCAATCAGCCCCAGCATTTT
CASSLQSDSNQPQHF
>TRBD1|-|TRBV6-5|TRBJ1-1
TGTGCCAGCAGTTACGGGACAGGATTTACTGAAGCTTTCTTT
CASSYGTGFTEAFF
>-|-|TRBV29-1|TRBJ1-5
TGCAGCGTATTAGGGACACAGGATGGTCAGCCCCAGCATTTT
CSVLGTQDGQPQHF
>-|few|TRBV6-4|TRBJ1-1
TGTGCCAGCAGCTGGGATCTCAACACTGAAGCTTTCTTT
CASSWDLNTEAFF
>TRBD1|-|TRBV6-5|TRBJ1-5
TGTGCCAGCAGTTACGACAGGGGTAGCAATCAGCCCCAGCATTTT
CASSYDRGSNQPQHF
>TRBD2|few|TRBV27|TRBJ2-7
TGTGCCAGCAGTTTAGAGTCTAGCGGGAGGTACTACGAGCAGTACTTC
CASSLESSGRYYEQYF
>TRBD2|few|TRBV7-2|TRBJ2-1
TGTGCCAGCAGCCTCCCCGGACTAGCGATTAATGAGCAGTTCTTC
CASSLPGLAINEQFF
>-|once|TRBV19|TRBJ1-5
TGTGCCAGTAGTCATTTGGGGAGTAACAATCAGCCCCAGCATTTT
CASSHLGSNNQPQHF
>-|-|TRBV6-1|TRBJ1-1
TGTGCCACCTGGGGACGGTCCTACACTGAAGCTTTCTTT
CATWGRSYTEAFF
>-|once|TRBV7-9|TRBJ1-2
TGTGCCAGCAGCGCGGTGGTGGTCTATGGCTACACCTTC
CASSAVVVYGYTF
>-|-|TRBV10-1|TRBJ1-5
TGCGCCAGCAGTGAGGGGGGTTCAGGGCAGCCCCAGCATTTT
CASSEGGSGQPQHF